A single sample is the source of the 2 T cell receptor beta chains below, sequenced in a study of blood T cell repertoires in COVID-19. TCRdb's copy holds only in-frame clones and misses some; the assay was immunoSEQ multiplex PCR. This table has 250,000 to 350,000 clones, approximately 90% appearing once. Sequencing used PBMCs or T cells enriched from blood (not recorded which). These TCRs come from a woman aged 18-29 years who had recovered from COVID-19.

The chain links TRBV6-5 to TRBJ1-4; 7 positions agree with TRBD1. The germline CDR1 and CDR2 sequences are MNHEY and SVGAGI. The CDR3 spans 14 residues. After removal of 7 bases from V and 3 bases from J, the junction contained 5 bases not matched to a gene. CDR3 amino acids: CASTWTGPNEKLFF. The CDR3 DNA is TGTGCCAGCACCTGGACAGGCCCTAATGAAAAACTGTTTTTT.

The chain carries TRBV2 and TRBJ1-5; 8 nucleotides align to TRBD1. CDR1 and CDR2 (germline): SNHLY, FYNNEI. The CDR3 length is 15 residues. V gave up 6 bases and J gave up 6 bases; unmatched junction bases: 10. Written as DNA, the CDR3 is TGTGCCAGCAGCTTGATCCCAGGGGGCGGTCAGCCCCAGCATTTT. It encodes CASSLIPGGGQPQHF.